This T cell receptor beta chain was recovered during a study of cytomegalovirus exposure and HLA in healthy donors. Overall study results and limits: Some TCR beta chains (164 of them) were listed as cytomegalovirus-associated. TCR beta V segments were, for the most part, productive about 87% or about 30% of the time in an earlier analysis. Prediction of most subjects' HLA-A and HLA-B alleles by TCR beta sequences was reportedly accurate.

Comment on this clone: Its antigen is currently unknown. A junction boundary mismatches the germline segment, possibly from a read error.

The CDR3 consists of 15 residues. The germline CDR1 and CDR2 sequences are SGHVS and FQNEAQ. With 60 Vbeta and 13 Jbeta primers, the PCR was carried out. Sequencing was performed with immunoSEQ multiplex PCR; in TCRdb, only in-frame clones are kept and a portion is missing. This table lists 100,000 to 150,000 clones. The receptor was isolated from a man younger than 35 in good health and CMV-seronegative. Specimen: PBMCs. This sequence joins TRBV7-8 and TRBJ2-2; TRBD2 aligns across 10 bases. The CDR3 spells CASSLAGVSAGELFF. In DNA, the CDR3 is TGTGCCAGCAGCCTAGCGGGAGTATCAGCCGGGGAGCTGTTTTTT. The full variable domain, in which reference TRBV7-8 and TRBJ2-2 provide the parts outside the CDR3, is GAGVSQSPRYKVAKRGQDVALRCDPISGHVSLFWYQQALGQGPEFLTYFQNEAQLDKSGLPSDRFFAERPEGSVSTLKIQRTQQEDSAVYLCASSLAGVSAGELFFGEGSRLTVL.